These T cell receptor beta chains were read from a single sample in a study of blood T cell repertoires in COVID-19. The assay was immunoSEQ multiplex PCR, and TCRdb's table has in-frame clones only and misses some. This sample has 250,000 to 300,000 clones, with around nine tenths found just once. The specimen sequenced was peripheral blood. These receptors were obtained from a woman between 40 and 55 years old who had recovered from COVID-19. Each CDR3 is given with its conserved first and last residue. D genes are given only for firm matches. Not all rows give a size; the values are once, few, many and, for expanded clones, a class.

j_call,d_call,cdr3_length,v_call,clone_size,cdr3_aa,cdr3_nt
TRBJ1-4,-,16,TRBV7-9,once,CASSPSGGGPNEKLFF,TGTGCCAGCAGCCCTAGCGGTGGGGGGCCTAATGAAAAACTGTTTTTT
TRBJ1-1,TRBD1,16,TRBV5-1,-,CASSYLQGAPNTEAFF,TGCGCCAGCAGCTACCTACAGGGGGCCCCGAACACTGAAGCTTTCTTT
TRBJ2-1,TRBD2,15,TRBV10-3,-,CAISESGLVSNEQFF,TGTGCCATCAGTGAGTCGGGACTAGTATCCAATGAGCAGTTCTTC
TRBJ1-1,-,13,TRBV28,-,CATAGELGTEAFF,TGTGCCACCGCAGGGGAACTAGGGACTGAAGCTTTCTTT
TRBJ2-5,-,14,TRBV18,-,CASSPPTLQETQYF,TGTGCCAGCTCACCACCGACATTACAAGAGACCCAGTACTTC
TRBJ2-6,-,16,TRBV2,-,CASKTGLNSGANVLTF,TGTGCCAGCAAGACAGGACTTAACTCTGGGGCCAACGTCCTGACTTTC
TRBJ1-2,TRBD1,14,TRBV6-5,-,CASRAGTGGDGYTF,TGTGCCAGCAGAGCCGGGACAGGGGGCGATGGCTACACCTTC
TRBJ2-3,-,13,TRBV6-5,once,CATLRDSTDTQYF,TGTGCCACCCTGCGGGACAGCACAGATACGCAGTATTTT
TRBJ2-7,-,16,TRBV27,-,CASSSRTDLPPYEQYF,TGTGCCAGCAGTTCCAGGACAGACCTACCTCCCTACGAGCAGTACTTC
TRBJ2-3,TRBD1,15,TRBV5-1,-,CASSFRDRVPDTQYF,TGCGCCAGCAGCTTTCGGGACAGGGTACCAGATACGCAGTATTTT
TRBJ2-7,TRBD2,13,TRBV7-2,-,CASSSGMGTEQYF,TGTGCCAGCTCCAGCGGGATGGGAACCGAGCAGTACTTC
TRBJ2-1,-,14,TRBV6-1,-,CASSELMWRPEQFF,TGTGCCAGCAGTGAACTTATGTGGCGGCCTGAGCAGTTCTTC
TRBJ2-1,TRBD2,16,TRBV3-1/TRBV3-2,-,CASSQDGGRAFNEQFF,TGTGCCAGCAGCCAAGACGGCGGGAGGGCCTTCAATGAGCAGTTCTTC
TRBJ1-1,TRBD1,13,TRBV19,-,CATSDRGATEAFF,TGTGCCACCTCGGACAGGGGAGCGACTGAAGCTTTCTTT
TRBJ2-7,-,13,TRBV29-1,-,CSVARESSYEQYF,TGCAGCGTCGCGAGGGAGTCATCCTACGAGCAGTACTTC
TRBJ1-6,TRBD1,15,TRBV11-2,few,CASSEEGTGGSPLHF,TGTGCCAGCAGTGAGGAGGGGACAGGCGGGTCACCCCTCCACTTT
TRBJ1-3,-,11,TRBV20-1,-,CSASGGNTIYF,TGCAGTGCCTCCGGGGGGAACACCATATATTTT
TRBJ1-2,-,13,TRBV28,-,CASSLEGRGGYTF,TGTGCCAGCAGTTTAGAGGGGCGGGGTGGCTACACCTTC
TRBJ2-3,TRBD1,15,TRBV24-1,-,CATSTTGEVPDTQYF,TGTGCCACCAGTACGACAGGGGAGGTTCCAGATACGCAGTATTTT
TRBJ1-5,-,14,TRBV4-1,-,CASSQEGSNQPQHF,TGCGCCAGCAGCCAGGAGGGCAGCAATCAGCCCCAGCATTTT
TRBJ2-1,-,14,TRBV10-3,-,CAISEGALGNEQFF,TGTGCCATCAGTGAAGGGGCTCTCGGGAATGAGCAGTTCTTC
TRBJ2-1,TRBD1,14,TRBV5-1,-,CASSLGQGASEQFF,TGCGCCAGCAGCCTCGGACAGGGGGCCAGTGAGCAGTTCTTC
TRBJ2-7,-,14,TRBV27,-,CASSFNSRAYEQYF,TGTGCCAGCAGTTTTAATTCACGGGCCTACGAGCAGTACTTC
TRBJ2-3,-,14,TRBV19,few,CASTNGFSGGTQYF,TGTGCCAGTACCAACGGCTTTAGTGGAGGTACGCAGTATTTT
TRBJ2-3,-,14,TRBV29-1,once,CSVAAASDSDTQYF,TGCAGCGTCGCTGCGGCTAGCGATTCAGATACGCAGTATTTT
TRBJ1-6,-,12,TRBV9,once,CASSGENSPLHF,TGTGCCAGCAGCGGAGAGAATTCACCCCTCCACTTT
TRBJ1-5,-,18,TRBV7-9,-,CASSLAVRDGSSNQPQHF,TGTGCCAGCAGCTTAGCGGTTCGGGATGGGTCAAGCAATCAGCCCCAGCATTTT
TRBJ2-2,TRBD2,16,TRBV28,-,CASSNPAGANTGELFF,TGTGCCAGCAGTAATCCGGCGGGAGCGAACACCGGGGAGCTGTTTTTT
TRBJ2-5,TRBD2,15,TRBV30,-,CAWSPGVAGAETQYF,TGTGCCTGGAGTCCCGGGGTAGCGGGAGCCGAGACCCAGTACTTC
TRBJ2-5,TRBD2,17,TRBV5-4,-,CASSPDATSPAEETQYF,TGTGCCAGCAGCCCTGACGCGACTAGCCCAGCTGAAGAGACCCAGTACTTC
TRBJ2-5,TRBD1,15,TRBV27,-,CASSSSPTGTVTKYF,TGTGCCAGCAGTTCCTCCCCCACAGGGACAGTAACAAAGTACTTC
TRBJ1-1,TRBD1,14,TRBV7-9,-,CASSFGQGWTEAFF,TGTGCCAGCAGCTTCGGACAGGGTTGGACTGAAGCTTTCTTT
TRBJ2-7,TRBD1,13,TRBV11-2,once,CASSLTGGYEQYF,TGTGCCAGCAGCTTGACAGGGGGGTACGAGCAGTACTTC
TRBJ1-5,TRBD1,13,TRBV7-9,-,CATAGTGNQPQHF,TGTGCCACCGCCGGGACAGGAAATCAGCCCCAGCATTTT
TRBJ1-2,-,14,TRBV30,-,CAWNRQEDGYGYTF,TGTGCCTGGAACCGACAGGAGGATGGGTATGGCTACACCTTC
TRBJ1-2,-,13,TRBV5-1,few,CASSPDRSYGYTF,TGCGCCAGCAGCCCCGACAGAAGCTATGGCTACACCTTC
TRBJ2-7,-,15,TRBV28,-,CASGGTSKGYYEQYF,TGTGCCAGCGGCGGGACGAGCAAGGGGTACTACGAGCAGTACTTC
TRBJ2-1,TRBD1,15,TRBV11-3,few,CASSLGPTGWNEQFF,TGTGCCAGCAGTTTGGGACCGACAGGGTGGAATGAGCAGTTCTTC
TRBJ1-1,-,15,TRBV7-8,-,CASSLIGQGSTEAFF,TGTGCCAGCAGCTTAATTGGTCAGGGGAGCACTGAAGCTTTCTTT
TRBJ2-2,-,15,TRBV18,once,CASSPVQGLAGELFF,TGTGCCAGCTCACCGGTCCAGGGGCTTGCGGGGGAGCTGTTTTTT
TRBJ2-2,TRBD2,16,TRBV2,-,CASRASGDGRRGELFF,TGTGCCAGCAGGGCTAGCGGGGACGGAAGACGAGGGGAGCTGTTTTTT
TRBJ1-4,-,11,TRBV6-6,-,CASTLNEKLFF,TGTGCCAGCACCCTTAATGAAAAACTGTTTTTT
TRBJ1-5,-,15,TRBV10-3,-,CAISEGAATNQPQHF,TGTGCCATCAGTGAAGGGGCAGCAACAAATCAGCCCCAGCATTTT
TRBJ2-7,-,15,TRBV3-1/TRBV3-2,-,CASSLVPAAAAGQYF,TGTGCCAGCAGCCTCGTACCAGCGGCCGCGGCGGGGCAGTACTTC
TRBJ2-7,-,14,TRBV4-1,many,CASSPSRGSYEQYF,TGCGCCAGCAGCCCCTCGCGTGGTTCCTACGAGCAGTACTTC
TRBJ2-7,-,14,TRBV6-5,-,CASSYQGSSYEQYF,TGTGCCAGCAGTTACCAGGGGAGCTCCTACGAGCAGTACTTC
TRBJ1-1,TRBD1,14,TRBV5-8,-,CASSYDRGRTEAFF,TGTGCCAGCAGCTATGACAGGGGGAGGACTGAAGCTTTCTTT
TRBJ1-4,TRBD1,15,TRBV7-6,once,CASSSKYRGNEKLFF,TGTGCCAGCAGCTCGAAATACAGGGGCAACGAAAAACTGTTTTTT
TRBJ2-2,-,14,TRBV30,-,CACLAGTDTGELFF,TGTGCCTGTCTGGCGGGAACCGACACCGGGGAGCTGTTTTTT
TRBJ2-1,-,13,TRBV18,-,CASSPPSLVEQFF,TGTGCCAGCTCACCACCTTCATTAGTTGAGCAGTTCTTC
TRBJ2-1,TRBD2,17,TRBV24-1,few,CATSDSQLAGGINEQFF,TGTGCCACCAGTGATTCCCAACTAGCGGGAGGGATAAATGAGCAGTTCTTC
TRBJ2-4,TRBD1,18,TRBV4-1,-,CASSQHYLQGVAGNIQYF,TGCGCCAGCAGCCAACATTACCTTCAGGGGGTCGCTGGGAACATTCAGTACTTC
TRBJ2-3,-,15,TRBV27,-,CASSFQVQGTDTQYF,TGTGCCAGCAGTTTCCAGGTCCAGGGGACGGATACGCAGTATTTT